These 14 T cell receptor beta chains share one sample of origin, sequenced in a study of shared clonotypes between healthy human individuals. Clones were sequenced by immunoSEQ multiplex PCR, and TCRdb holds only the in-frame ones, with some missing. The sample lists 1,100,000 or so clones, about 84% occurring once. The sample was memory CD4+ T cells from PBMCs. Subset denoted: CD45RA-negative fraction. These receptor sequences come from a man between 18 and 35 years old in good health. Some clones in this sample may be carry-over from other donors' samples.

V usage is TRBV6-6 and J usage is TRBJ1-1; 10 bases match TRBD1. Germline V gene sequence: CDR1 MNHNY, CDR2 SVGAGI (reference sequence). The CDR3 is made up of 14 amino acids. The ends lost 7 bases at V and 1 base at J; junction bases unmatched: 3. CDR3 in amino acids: CASNRDRGNTEAFF. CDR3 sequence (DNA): TGTGCCAGCAACAGGGACAGGGGGAACACTGAAGCTTTCTTT.

CDR3 nucleotide sequence: TGTGCCAGCTCACACCGACAGAACTCTGGAAACACCATATATTTT. Translation: CASSHRQNSGNTIYF. The chain combines TRBV18 with TRBJ1-3, with a tentative D call TRBD1 (5 bases). CDR1 KGHSH and CDR2 LQKENI come from the germline V gene. This CDR3 has 15 amino acids. The V end was cut by 4 bases, the J end by 0 bases, with 10 bases between. Full variable domain (rest looked up from reference TRBV18 and TRBJ1-3): NAGVMQNPRHLVRRRGQEARLRCSPMKGHSHVYWYRQLPEEGLKFMVYLQKENIIDESGMPKERFSAEFPKEGPSILRIQQVVRGDSAAYFCASSHRQNSGNTIYFGEGSWLTVV.

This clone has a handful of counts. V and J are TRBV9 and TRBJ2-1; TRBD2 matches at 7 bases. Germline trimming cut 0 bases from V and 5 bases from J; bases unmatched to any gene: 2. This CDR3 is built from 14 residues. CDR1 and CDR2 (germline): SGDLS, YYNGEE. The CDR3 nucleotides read TGTGCCAGCAGCGTAGGGGAGGGAAACAATGAGCAGTTCTTC. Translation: CASSVGEGNNEQFF.

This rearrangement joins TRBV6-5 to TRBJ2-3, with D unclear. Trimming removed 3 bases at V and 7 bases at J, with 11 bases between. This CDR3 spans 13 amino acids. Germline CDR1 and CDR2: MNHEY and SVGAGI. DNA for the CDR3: TGTGCCAGCAGTTATGCTAGTTCGAATACGCAGTATTTT. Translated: CASSYASSNTQYF.

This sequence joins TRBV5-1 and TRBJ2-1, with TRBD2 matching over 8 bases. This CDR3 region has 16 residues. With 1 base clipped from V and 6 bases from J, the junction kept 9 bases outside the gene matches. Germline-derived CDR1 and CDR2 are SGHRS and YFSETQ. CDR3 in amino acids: CASSLFGGRRSNEQFF. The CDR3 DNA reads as TGCGCCAGCAGCTTGTTCGGCGGGAGGAGGTCCAATGAGCAGTTCTTC.

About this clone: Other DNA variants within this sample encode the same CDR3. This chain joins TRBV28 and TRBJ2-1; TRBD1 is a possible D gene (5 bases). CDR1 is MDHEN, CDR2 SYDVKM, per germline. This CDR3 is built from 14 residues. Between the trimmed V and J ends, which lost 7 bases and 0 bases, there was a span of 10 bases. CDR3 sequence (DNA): TGTGCCAGCAAAAGGGGAAGCTCCTACAATGAGCAGTTCTTC. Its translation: CASKRGSSYNEQFF.

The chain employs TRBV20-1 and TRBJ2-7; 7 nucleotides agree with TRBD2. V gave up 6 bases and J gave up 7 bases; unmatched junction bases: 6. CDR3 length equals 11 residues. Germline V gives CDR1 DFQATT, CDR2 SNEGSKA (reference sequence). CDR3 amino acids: CSAVLALEQYF. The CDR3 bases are TGCAGTGCAGTACTAGCGCTTGAGCAGTACTTC.

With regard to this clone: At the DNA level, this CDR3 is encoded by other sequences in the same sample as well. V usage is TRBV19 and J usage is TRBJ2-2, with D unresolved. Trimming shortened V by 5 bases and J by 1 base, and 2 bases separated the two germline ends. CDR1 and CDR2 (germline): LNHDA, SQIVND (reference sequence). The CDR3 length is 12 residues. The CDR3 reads CASSLNTGELFF. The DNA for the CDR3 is TGTGCCAGTAGTTTGAACACCGGGGAGCTGTTTTTT.

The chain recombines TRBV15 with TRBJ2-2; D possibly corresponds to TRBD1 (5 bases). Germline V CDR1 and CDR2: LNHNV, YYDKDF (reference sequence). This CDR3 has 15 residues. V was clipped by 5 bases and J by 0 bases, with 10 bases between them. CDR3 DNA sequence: TGTGCCACCAGCGGCAGGGCAACGAACACCGGGGAGCTGTTTTTT. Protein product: CATSGRATNTGELFF. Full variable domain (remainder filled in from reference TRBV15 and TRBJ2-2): DAMVIQNPRYQVTQFGKPVTLSCSQTLNHNVMYWYQQKSSQAPKLLFHYYDKDFNNEADTPDNFQSRRPNTSFCFLDIRSPGLGDTAMYLCATSGRATNTGELFFGEGSRLTVL.

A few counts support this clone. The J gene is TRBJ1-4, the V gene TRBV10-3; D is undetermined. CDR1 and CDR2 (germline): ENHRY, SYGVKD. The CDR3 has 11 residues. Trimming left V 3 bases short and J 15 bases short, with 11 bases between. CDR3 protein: CAISESERVFF. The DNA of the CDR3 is TGTGCCATCAGTGAATCTGAGAGGGTGTTTTTT.

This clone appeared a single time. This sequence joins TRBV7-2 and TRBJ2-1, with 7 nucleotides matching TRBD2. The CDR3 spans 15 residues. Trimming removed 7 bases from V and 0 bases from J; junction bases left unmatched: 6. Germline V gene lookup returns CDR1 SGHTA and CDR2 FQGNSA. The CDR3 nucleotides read TGTGCCAGCAACCCCAGCGGGATCTCCTACAATGAGCAGTTCTTC. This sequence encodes CASNPSGISYNEQFF.

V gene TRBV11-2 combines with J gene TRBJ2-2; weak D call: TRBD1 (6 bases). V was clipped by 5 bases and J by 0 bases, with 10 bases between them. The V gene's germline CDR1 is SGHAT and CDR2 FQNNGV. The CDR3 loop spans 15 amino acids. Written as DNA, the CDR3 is TGTGCCAGCAGCCAAAGGGACACGAACACCGGGGAGCTGTTTTTT. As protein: CASSQRDTNTGELFF.

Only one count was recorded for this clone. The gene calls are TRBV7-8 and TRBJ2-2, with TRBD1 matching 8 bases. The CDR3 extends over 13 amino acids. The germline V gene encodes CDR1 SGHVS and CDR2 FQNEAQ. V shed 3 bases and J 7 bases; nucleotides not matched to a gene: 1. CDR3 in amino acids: CASSFRGHGELFF. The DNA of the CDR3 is TGTGCCAGCAGCTTCAGGGGGCACGGGGAGCTGTTTTTT.

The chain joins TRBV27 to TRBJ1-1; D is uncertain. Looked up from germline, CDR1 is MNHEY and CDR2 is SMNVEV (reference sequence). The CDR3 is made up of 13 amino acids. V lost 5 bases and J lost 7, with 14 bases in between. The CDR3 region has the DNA TGTGCCAGCAGTCTCACACGGTCCAGTGAAGCTTTCTTT. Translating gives CASSLTRSSEAFF.